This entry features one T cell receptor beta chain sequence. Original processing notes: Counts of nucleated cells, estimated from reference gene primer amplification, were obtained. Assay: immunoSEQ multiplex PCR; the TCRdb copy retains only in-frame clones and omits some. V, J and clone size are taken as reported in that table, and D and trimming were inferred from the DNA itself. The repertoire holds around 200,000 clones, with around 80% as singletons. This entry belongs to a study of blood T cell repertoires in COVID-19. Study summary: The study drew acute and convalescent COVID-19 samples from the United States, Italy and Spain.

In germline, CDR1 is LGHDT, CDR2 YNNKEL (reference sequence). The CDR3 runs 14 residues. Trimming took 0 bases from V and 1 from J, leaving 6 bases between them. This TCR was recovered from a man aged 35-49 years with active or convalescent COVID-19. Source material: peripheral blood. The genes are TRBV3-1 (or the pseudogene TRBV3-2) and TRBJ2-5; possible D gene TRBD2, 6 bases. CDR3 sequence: CASSQEGGQETQYF. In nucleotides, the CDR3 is TGTGCCAGCAGCCAAGAGGGGGGCCAAGAGACCCAGTACTTC.